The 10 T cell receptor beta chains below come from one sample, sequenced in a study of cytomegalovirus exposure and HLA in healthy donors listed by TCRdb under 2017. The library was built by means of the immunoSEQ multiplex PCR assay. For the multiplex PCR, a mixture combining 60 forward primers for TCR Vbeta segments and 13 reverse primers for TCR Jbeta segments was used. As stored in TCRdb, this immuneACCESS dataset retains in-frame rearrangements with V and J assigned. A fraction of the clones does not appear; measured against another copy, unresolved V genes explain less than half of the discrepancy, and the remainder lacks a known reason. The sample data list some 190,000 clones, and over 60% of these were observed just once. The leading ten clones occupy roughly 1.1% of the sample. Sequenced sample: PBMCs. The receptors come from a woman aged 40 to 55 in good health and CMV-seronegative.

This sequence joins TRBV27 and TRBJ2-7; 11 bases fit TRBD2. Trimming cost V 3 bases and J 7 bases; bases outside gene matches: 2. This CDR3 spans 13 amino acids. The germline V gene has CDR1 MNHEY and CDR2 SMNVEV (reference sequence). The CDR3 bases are TGTGCCAGCAGTTTCATAGCGGGAGGGGAGCAGTACGTC. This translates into CASSFIAGGEQYV.

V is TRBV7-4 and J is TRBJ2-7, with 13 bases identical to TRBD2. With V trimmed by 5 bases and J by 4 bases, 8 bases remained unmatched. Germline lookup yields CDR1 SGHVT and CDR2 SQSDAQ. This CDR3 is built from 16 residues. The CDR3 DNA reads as TGTGCCAGCAGCATGACTAGCGGGAGGTACCAGTACGAGCAGTACGTC. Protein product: CASSMTSGRYQYEQYV.

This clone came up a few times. The CDR3 sequence is CASTPGTHNTGELFF. CDR3 nucleotides: TGTGCCAGTACCCCGGGGACACATAACACCGGGGAGCTGTTTTTT. The chain uses TRBV19 and TRBJ2-2, with D maybe TRBD1 (6 bases). There are 15 residues in the CDR3. Per the germline V gene, CDR1 is LNHDA and CDR2 is SQIVND (reference sequence). The V end lost 7 bases, the J end lost 2 bases, and 14 bases lay between the germline ends.

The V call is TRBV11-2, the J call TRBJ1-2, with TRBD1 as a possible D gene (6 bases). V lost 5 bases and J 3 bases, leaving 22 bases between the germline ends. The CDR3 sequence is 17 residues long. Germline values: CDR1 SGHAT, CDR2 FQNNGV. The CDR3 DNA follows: TGTGCCAGCAGCCGACCGACAGGCCCTAAGCTCGACTATGGCTACACCTTC. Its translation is CASSRPTGPKLDYGYTF.

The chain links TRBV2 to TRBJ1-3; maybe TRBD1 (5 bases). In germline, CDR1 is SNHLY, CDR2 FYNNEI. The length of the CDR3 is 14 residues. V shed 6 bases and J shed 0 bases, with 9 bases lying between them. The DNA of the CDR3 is TGTGCCAGCAGCTTACAGGTCTCTGGAAACACCATATATTTT. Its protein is CASSLQVSGNTIYF.

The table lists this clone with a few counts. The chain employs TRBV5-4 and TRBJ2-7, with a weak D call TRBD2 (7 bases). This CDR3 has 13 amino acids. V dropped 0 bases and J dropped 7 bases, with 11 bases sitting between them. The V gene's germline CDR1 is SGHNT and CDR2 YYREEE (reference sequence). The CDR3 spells CASSLDREGEQYF. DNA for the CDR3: TGTGCCAGCAGCTTGGACAGGGAGGGAGAGCAGTACTTC.

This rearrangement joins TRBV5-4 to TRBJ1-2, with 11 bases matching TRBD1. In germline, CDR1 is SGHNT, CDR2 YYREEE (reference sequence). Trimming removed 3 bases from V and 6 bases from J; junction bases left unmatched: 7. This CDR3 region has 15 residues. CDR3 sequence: CASSSGQGARNGYTF. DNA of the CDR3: TGTGCCAGCAGCTCCGGACAGGGGGCGCGTAATGGCTACACCTTC.

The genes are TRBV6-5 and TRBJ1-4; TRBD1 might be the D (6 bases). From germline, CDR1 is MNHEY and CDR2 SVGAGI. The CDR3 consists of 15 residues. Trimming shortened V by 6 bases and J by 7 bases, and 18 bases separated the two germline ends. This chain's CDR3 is CASRSQGRRGEKLFF. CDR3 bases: TGTGCCAGCAGGAGTCAGGGGAGAAGAGGTGAAAAACTGTTTTTT.

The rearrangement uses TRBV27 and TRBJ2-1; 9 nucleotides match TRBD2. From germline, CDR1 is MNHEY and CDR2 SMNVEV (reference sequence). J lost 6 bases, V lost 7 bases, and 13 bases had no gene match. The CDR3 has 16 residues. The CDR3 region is CASTSPLRGGGNEQFF. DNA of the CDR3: TGTGCCAGCACCTCTCCCCTGCGGGGGGGAGGCAATGAGCAGTTCTTC.

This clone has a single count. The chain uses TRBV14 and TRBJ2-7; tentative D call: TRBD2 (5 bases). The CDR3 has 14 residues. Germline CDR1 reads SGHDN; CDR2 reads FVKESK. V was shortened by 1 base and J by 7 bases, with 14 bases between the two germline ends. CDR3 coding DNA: TGTGCCAGCAGCCAAGGTGGTTCGGGGTGGGAGCAGTACGTC. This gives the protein CASSQGGSGWEQYV.